This passage covers 31 T cell receptor beta chains from one sample sequenced in a study of cytomegalovirus exposure and HLA in healthy donors. Use of 60 Vbeta and 13 Jbeta primers characterized the PCR. The assay was immunoSEQ multiplex PCR, and TCRdb's table has in-frame clones only and misses some. Of around 230,000 clones detected, 82% appear once; the ten largest clones hold about 6.1%. The sequencing sample was made of PBMCs. These receptors were collected from a middle-aged man in good health and CMV-seropositive.

This clone was recorded only once. The V call is TRBV6-5, the J call TRBJ1-1; no clear D gene. Germline V gene lookup returns CDR1 MNHEY and CDR2 SVGAGI. The CDR3 extends over 12 amino acids. V shed 5 bases and J shed 4 bases, with 8 bases lying between them. The CDR3 sequence is CASSATTTEAFF. For the CDR3, the DNA is TGTGCCAGCAGTGCAACAACCACTGAAGCTTTCTTT.

The V and J genes are TRBV6-1 and TRBJ1-1; D is unclear. V gave up 2 bases and J gave up 3 bases, with 10 bases separating them. Germline lookup yields CDR1 MNHNS and CDR2 SASEGT. This CDR3 comprises 14 residues. Here the CDR3 DNA reads TGTGCCAGCAGTGAACAGTTGGCAGACACTGAAGCTTTCTTT. This sequence encodes CASSEQLADTEAFF.

This chain uses TRBV6-5 with TRBJ2-3; 11 bases fit TRBD2. Per the germline V gene, CDR1 is MNHEY and CDR2 is SVGAGI. Trimming took 6 bases from V and 14 from J; bases not matched to a gene: 7. The CDR3 runs to 12 residues. The CDR3 loop is CASSFSGRAMYF. For the CDR3, the DNA is TGTGCCAGCAGCTTTAGCGGGAGGGCCATGTATTTT.

DNA of the CDR3: TGTGCCACCAGCGAACGAGGGCGGGACACCGGGGAGCTGTTTTTT. Translating it yields CATSERGRDTGELFF. This chain links TRBV15 with TRBJ2-2; D is possibly TRBD2 (5 bases). V lost 5 bases and J 3 bases, leaving 13 bases between the germline ends. The V gene's germline CDR1 is LNHNV and CDR2 YYDKDF (reference sequence). This CDR3 has 15 residues.

The chain links TRBV7-9 to TRBJ1-2, with D perhaps TRBD1 (6 bases). CDR3 length equals 13 residues. The V end was cut by 3 bases, the J end by 5 bases, with 10 bases between. Looked up from germline, CDR1 is SEHNR and CDR2 is FQNEAQ (reference sequence). CDR3 bases: TGTGCCAGCAGCTTTTACAGGGAATATGGCTACACCTTC. It translates to CASSFYREYGYTF.

This clone was detected once. This chain links TRBV19 with TRBJ2-6; 12 nucleotides align to TRBD1. The germline V gene encodes CDR1 LNHDA and CDR2 SQIVND (reference sequence). The CDR3 is 18 residues long. V lost 4 bases, J lost 2 bases, and 6 bases stayed unmatched. For the CDR3, the DNA is TGTGCCAGTAGTAACCGGGACAGGGGGCACCCTGGGGCCAACGTCCTGACTTTC. It specifies CASSNRDRGHPGANVLTF.

The chain uses TRBV2 and TRBJ2-4, with D possibly TRBD2 on 6 matching bases. This CDR3 region has 14 residues. Trimming removed 7 bases from V and 7 bases from J, with 17 bases in between. Germline CDR1 and CDR2: SNHLY and FYNNEI. The DNA for the CDR3 is TGTGCCAGCATAGGGGAACTAGCAGCTAACATTCAGTACTTC. Amino acid sequence: CASIGELAANIQYF.

The chain combines TRBV12-5 with TRBJ1-5, with 9 bases aligning to TRBD1. The CDR3 totals 16 residues. Unmatched junction bases numbered 5, after V lost 2 bases and J lost 3 bases. CDR1 is LGHNT, CDR2 FRNRAP, per germline. CDR3 in DNA: TGTGCTAGTGGTTTGTTTACAGGGGGCTCCAATCAGCCCCAGCATTTT. This codes for CASGLFTGGSNQPQHF.

V is TRBV27 and J is TRBJ2-3; 7 bases are shared with TRBD2. The CDR3 has 14 amino acids. J lost 1 base, V lost 4 bases, and 2 bases had no gene match. Germline CDR1 and CDR2: MNHEY and SMNVEV (reference sequence). CDR3: CASSWSGGTDTQYF. The DNA of the CDR3 is TGTGCCAGCAGTTGGAGCGGGGGCACAGATACGCAGTATTTT.

The rearrangement joins TRBV5-4 to TRBJ1-1; 7 bases fit TRBD1. Germline CDR1 SGHNT, CDR2 YYREEE (reference sequence). Trimming took 2 bases from V and 4 from J; bases not matched to a gene: 8. The CDR3 totals 15 residues. CDR3 residues: CASSFDTGAGTEAFF. CDR3 DNA: TGTGCCAGCAGCTTCGATACAGGGGCTGGCACTGAAGCTTTCTTT.

This rearrangement joins TRBV19 to TRBJ1-1; possibly TRBD1 for D (6 bases). This CDR3 region has 15 residues. CDR1 and CDR2 (germline): LNHDA, SQIVND (reference sequence). The V and J ends lost 4 bases and 3 bases respectively, with 15 bases between them. CDR3 amino acids: CASSTPQGRDTEAFF. Here the CDR3 DNA reads TGTGCCAGTAGTACCCCACAGGGTAGGGACACTGAAGCTTTCTTT.

V gene TRBV5-1 combines with J gene TRBJ1-2; no firm D call. CDR1 is SGHRS, CDR2 YFSETQ, per germline. The V and J ends lost 0 bases and 6 bases respectively, with 12 bases between them. CDR3 size: 14 residues. The CDR3 loop is CASSLAGARDGYTF. DNA of the CDR3: TGCGCCAGCAGCTTGGCAGGAGCGCGGGATGGCTACACCTTC.

This clone was observed a single time. V and J are TRBV6-1 and TRBJ2-1; 8 bases align to TRBD2. CDR3 length: 12 amino acids. Germline V lookup: CDR1 MNHNS, CDR2 SASEGT. Losses at the gene ends were 6 bases for V and 10 bases for J; bases not matched to a gene: 5. The CDR3 is CASRHGLAEQFF. The CDR3 DNA is TGTGCCAGCAGGCATGGACTAGCCGAGCAGTTCTTC.

This rearrangement joins TRBV27 to TRBJ2-7; TRBD1 aligns across 9 bases. The V gene's germline CDR1 is MNHEY and CDR2 SMNVEV (reference sequence). The CDR3 totals 14 residues. V shed 5 bases, J shed 5 bases, and the junction held 7 bases outside the gene matches. The DNA for the CDR3 is TGTGCCAGCAGTACCTCCGGGACAGGGAACGAGCAGTACGTC. Its translation is CASSTSGTGNEQYV.

The chain uses TRBV6-6 and TRBJ2-1; D possibly corresponds to TRBD2 (5 bases). This CDR3 region has 14 residues. V dropped 6 bases and J dropped 5 bases, with 14 bases sitting between them. Germline values: CDR1 MNHNY, CDR2 SVGAGI (reference sequence). CDR3 DNA sequence: TGTGCCAGCAGCTCGAGAGGTAGCGACAATGAGCAGTTCTTC. This sequence encodes CASSSRGSDNEQFF.

This chain joins TRBV10-3 and TRBJ2-4; D is possibly TRBD1 (6 bases). The CDR3 spans 14 residues. The V gene's germline CDR1 is ENHRY and CDR2 SYGVKD. V lost 10 bases and J lost 1, with 14 bases in between. CDR3 protein: CATAGDKAKNIQYF. Written as DNA, the CDR3 is TGTGCCACCGCCGGGGACAAGGCCAAAAACATTCAGTACTTC.

This rearrangement joins TRBV19 to TRBJ2-1; 7 bases align to TRBD1. The CDR3 length is 12 residues. Trimming took 5 bases from V and 10 from J; bases not matched to a gene: 5. CDR1 is LNHDA, CDR2 SQIVND, per germline (reference sequence). The CDR3 region has the DNA TGTGCCAGTAGTCGACCGGGACAGGAGCAGTTCTTC. Protein product: CASSRPGQEQFF.

This chain links TRBV14 with TRBJ2-2, with a possible D match to TRBD1 (5 bases). Germline CDR1 and CDR2: SGHDN and FVKESK. V lost 3 bases and J lost 6, with 11 bases in between. This CDR3 comprises 14 residues. The CDR3: CASSQGRLAGELFF. In DNA, the CDR3 is TGTGCCAGCAGCCAGGGGCGATTAGCCGGGGAGCTGTTTTTT.

This clone was counted once. The J gene is TRBJ2-7, the V gene TRBV6-5; 10 bases are shared with TRBD1. The CDR3 runs to 15 residues. V gave up 0 bases and J gave up 5 bases; unmatched junction bases: 4. Germline V CDR1 and CDR2: MNHEY, SVGAGI. CDR3 amino acids: CASSYSLDRGHEQYV. DNA for the CDR3: TGTGCCAGCAGTTACTCCCTTGACAGGGGGCACGAGCAGTACGTC.

V and J are TRBV5-1 and TRBJ2-5; D possibly corresponds to TRBD2 (6 bases). Deletions cut 5 bases from V and 3 bases from J, with 11 bases between. Germline CDR1 reads SGHRS; CDR2 reads YFSETQ. The CDR3 extends over 13 amino acids. CDR3 sequence: CASRAGTEETQYF. CDR3 DNA: TGCGCCAGCAGGGCCGGGACTGAAGAGACCCAGTACTTC. The whole variable domain, remainder taken from reference TRBV5-1 and TRBJ2-5, is KAGVTQTPRYLIKTRGQQVTLSCSPISGHRSVSWYQQTPGQGLQFLFEYFSETQRNKGNFPGRFSGRQFSNSRSEMNVSTLELGDSALYLCASRAGTEETQYFGPGTRLLVL.

The rearrangement links TRBV23-1 to TRBJ1-1; D ambiguous. TRBV23-1 is assigned to the ORF class and has an uncertain function. The CDR3 length is 15 residues. V dropped 4 bases and J dropped 1 base, with 13 bases sitting between them. CDR3 sequence (DNA): TGCGCCAGCAGTCGACTCCACCCAGAGAACACTGAAGCTTTCTTT. Its translation: CASSRLHPENTEAFF.

Regarding this clone: The same CDR3 is also encoded by other DNA sequences in this sample. The chain has TRBV7-9 and TRBJ1-2; 10 nucleotides align to TRBD1. V trimming: 5 bases; J trimming: 7 bases; junction bases outside the gene matches: 4. The CDR3 length is 13 residues. Germline V gene sequence: CDR1 SEHNR, CDR2 FQNEAQ (reference sequence). The CDR3 loop is CASSLTGGSGYTF. The CDR3 nucleotides read TGTGCCAGCAGCCTGACAGGGGGCAGTGGCTACACCTTC. Full variable domain (remainder filled in from reference TRBV7-9 and TRBJ1-2): DTGVSQNPRHKITKRGQNVTFRCDPISEHNRLYWYRQTLGQGPEFLTYFQNEAQLEKSRLLSDRFSAERPKGSFSTLEIQRTEQGDSAMYLCASSLTGGSGYTFGSGTRLTVV.

The chain recombines TRBV30 with TRBJ2-5; perhaps TRBD1 as D (5 bases). This CDR3 has 12 amino acids. Between the trimmed V and J ends, which lost 3 bases and 7 bases, there was a span of 12 bases. Germline V gene lookup returns CDR1 GTSNPN and CDR2 SVGIG (reference sequence). The CDR3 reads CAWSTSQGTQYF. As DNA, the CDR3 is TGTGCCTGGAGCACCTCGCAGGGGACCCAGTACTTC.

V is TRBV19 and J is TRBJ1-1, with 8 bases aligning to TRBD1. The CDR3 has 15 amino acids. In germline, CDR1 is LNHDA, CDR2 SQIVND (reference sequence). The J segment lost 1 base and the V segment lost 10 bases, leaving 11 bases of the junction unmatched. CDR3 in DNA: TGTGCCACATCCGGGACAGGCGCAAAGAACACTGAAGCTTTCTTT. This gives the protein CATSGTGAKNTEAFF.

This chain joins TRBV30 and TRBJ1-1, with a possible D match to TRBD1 (5 bases). The germline V and J ends were trimmed by 0 bases and 5 bases, with 19 bases remaining between them. The germline CDR1 and CDR2 sequences are GTSNPN and SVGIG (reference sequence). This CDR3 is built from 16 residues. CDR3 DNA: TGTGCCTGGAGTGTATTCGTTTTGGGGGGATGGACTGAAGCTTTCTTT. Its protein product is CAWSVFVLGGWTEAFF.

This chain joins TRBV5-1 and TRBJ2-2, with TRBD1 identical over 8 bases. The V gene end was trimmed by 4 bases and the J gene end by 6 bases; junction bases not matched to a gene: 11. CDR3 length: 16 residues. The germline CDR1 and CDR2 sequences are SGHRS and YFSETQ. The CDR3 region has the DNA TGCGCCAGCAGCAGGGGGATGGACAGGGCGTCCGGGGAGCTGTTTTTT. Translation gives CASSRGMDRASGELFF.

The chain carries TRBV6-5 and TRBJ2-3, with no clear D. CDR1 is MNHEY, CDR2 SVGAGI, per germline. CDR3 length: 15 amino acids. V gave up 7 bases and J gave up 1 base, with 15 bases separating them. The CDR3 DNA is TGTGCCAGCACTATGGTCTACTTGGGCACAGATACGCAGTATTTT. Protein sequence: CASTMVYLGTDTQYF.

This sequence joins TRBV7-9 and TRBJ2-1; 14 bases line up with TRBD2. Germline CDR1 reads SEHNR; CDR2 reads FQNEAQ (reference sequence). This CDR3 has 16 residues. The CDR3 sequence is CSIRLAGGPGNNEQFF. In DNA form, the CDR3 reads TGTTCCATACGACTAGCGGGAGGGCCCGGAAACAATGAGCAGTTCTTC.

This rearrangement joins TRBV5-6 to TRBJ2-3; a possible D gene is TRBD1 (6 bases). The ends were cut back, 0 bases at V and 0 bases at J, with 11 bases in the middle. CDR3 length: 16 residues. Germline assignment: CDR1 SGHDT and CDR2 YYEEEE. The CDR3 loop reads CASSLVDRSSTDTQYF. The CDR3 DNA sequence: TGTGCCAGCAGCTTGGTTGACAGGTCTAGCACAGATACGCAGTATTTT.

A note on this clone: At one boundary the junction diverges from the germline segment, which might be a read error. This rearrangement joins TRBV7-3 to TRBJ2-3, with 8 positions matching TRBD1. CDR1 is SGHTA, CDR2 FQGTGA, per germline. The CDR3 loop spans 13 amino acids. The CDR3: CASSSEEGTGRNF. CDR3 coding DNA: TGTGCCAGCAGCTCGGAGGAAGGGACAGGTAGAAATTTT.

The chain has TRBV29-1 and TRBJ2-1; a possible D gene is TRBD2 (8 bases). Trimming took off 5 bases at V and 4 bases at J, with 18 bases between the two ends. The V gene's germline CDR1 is SQVTM and CDR2 ANQGSEA. The CDR3 is made up of 15 amino acids. CDR3 sequence: CSVSRSGTEYNEQFF. The CDR3, as DNA: TGCAGCGTTTCGCGTAGCGGGACAGAATACAATGAGCAGTTCTTC.